Each of the 18 T cell receptor beta chains below was sequenced from the same sample in a study of T cell repertoires in cytomegalovirus infection. One entry per CDR3 protein, called by TCRdb with MiXCR from the reads. This table has around 340,000 distinct CDR3 sequences, 25% to 30% appearing once. These receptors have no known antigen. The material sequenced was cultured PBMCs, taken from culture after CMV antigen stimulation. These receptors all stem from a human donor in good health (CMV status not recorded). Some clones in this sample may be carry-over from other donors' samples.

The chain couples TRBV19 to TRBJ2-1, with 15 bases identical to TRBD2. The junction had 5 bases not matched to a gene; V was cut back by 7 bases and J by 13 bases. Germline assignment: CDR1 LNHDA and CDR2 SQIVND (reference sequence). The CDR3 loop spans 13 amino acids. The DNA of the CDR3 is TGTGCCAGTATCGGGACTAGCGGGGGGCCCCAGTTCTTC. Its translation: CASIGTSGGPQFF.

This clonotype occurred many times. This sequence joins TRBV12-3 or TRBV12-4 and TRBJ1-6; the match to TRBD1 covers 8 bases. This CDR3 contains 13 residues. The V segment lost 6 bases and the J segment 9 bases; nucleotides outside the gene matches: 4. The chain's CDR3 is CASSPGGGSPLHF. The CDR3 region has the DNA TGTGCCAGCAGCCCAGGGGGCGGTTCACCCCTCCACTTT.

This clonotype was detected only a few times. The chain recombines TRBV28 with TRBJ1-6, with D tentatively TRBD1 (5 bases). This CDR3 is built from 17 residues. CDR1 is MDHEN, CDR2 SYDVKM, per germline. V lost 5 bases, J lost 0 bases, and 14 bases lay in between. The CDR3 DNA follows: TGTGCCAGCAGTCTCAGGGTGGGAAGCTCCTATAATTCACCCCTCCACTTT. This gives the protein CASSLRVGSSYNSPLHF.

The CDR3 sequence is CASRGGGEWINEQFF. The CDR3 DNA reads as TGTGCCAGCAGAGGGGGCGGTGAATGGATCAATGAGCAGTTCTTC. The rearrangement joins TRBV2 to TRBJ2-1; TRBD1 agrees at 7 bases. Germline CDR1 and CDR2: SNHLY and FYNNEI. This CDR3 spans 15 amino acids. V trimming: 6 bases; J trimming: 6 bases; junction bases outside the gene matches: 11.

The chain uses TRBV5-4 and TRBJ2-2; D assignment may be TRBD1 or TRBD2 (6 bases each). V lost 4 bases to trimming and J lost 4 bases, with 14 bases between them. The CDR3 consists of 15 residues. Germline lookup yields CDR1 SGHNT and CDR2 YYREEE (reference sequence). This CDR3 is CASSQGTDLTGELFF. CDR3 DNA sequence: TGTGCCAGCAGCCAGGGGACTGATCTCACCGGGGAGCTGTTTTTT.

This rearrangement joins TRBV7-9 to TRBJ2-5, with D maybe TRBD2 (5 bases). The V gene's germline CDR1 is SEHNR and CDR2 FQNEAQ (reference sequence). The CDR3 loop spans 15 amino acids. The V and J ends lost 0 bases and 0 bases respectively, with 8 bases between them. CDR3 coding DNA: TGTGCCAGCAGCTTAGCCCTCGGGAACCAAGAGACCCAGTACTTC. It codes for CASSLALGNQETQYF.

In this sample, this clonotype turned up a few times. CDR3 in amino acids: CASSGRDRAYYGYTF. The CDR3 DNA reads TGTGCCAGCAGCGGCCGGGACAGGGCGTACTATGGCTACACCTTC. J is TRBJ1-2 and V is TRBV3-1, with 9 bases lining up with TRBD1. With 5 bases clipped from V and 3 bases from J, the junction kept 7 bases outside the gene matches. CDR3 length equals 15 residues. Looked up from germline, CDR1 is LGHDT and CDR2 is YNNKEL (reference sequence).

The CDR3 reads CASTLRQAPRETQYF. Written as DNA, the CDR3 is TGTGCCAGCACCCTGAGACAGGCTCCCAGGGAGACCCAGTACTTC. The chain carries TRBV5-4 and TRBJ2-5; a weak D match, TRBD1 (6 bases). Germline-derived CDR1 and CDR2 are SGHNT and YYREEE (reference sequence). V lost 6 bases and J lost 5, with 20 bases in between. The CDR3 runs to 15 residues.

The chain combines TRBV19 with TRBJ2-1, with 9 bases lining up with TRBD1. V was clipped by 7 bases and J by 9 bases; unmatched bases: 13. The CDR3 contains 15 residues. Germline V gene sequence: CDR1 LNHDA, CDR2 SQIVND (reference sequence). The CDR3 region has the DNA TGTGCCAGTACCCTCGGACAGGGGAACGGCAGTGAGCAGTTCTTC. It is translated as CASTLGQGNGSEQFF. Using reference TRBV19 and TRBJ2-1 for the parts outside the CDR3, the full variable domain is DGGITQSPKYLFRKEGQNVTLSCEQNLNHDAMYWYRQDPGQGLRLIYYSQIVNDFQKGDIAEGYSVSREKKESFPLTVTSAQKNPTAFYLCASTLGQGNGSEQFFGPGTRLTVL.

The chain uses TRBV7-8 and TRBJ1-5; 7 nucleotides line up with TRBD1. This CDR3 is 16 amino acids long. Looked up from germline, CDR1 is SGHVS and CDR2 is FQNEAQ. Germline trimming cut 3 bases from V and 0 bases from J; bases unmatched to any gene: 5. DNA of the CDR3: TGTGCCAGCAGCTTTCAGGGGGGGGTTAGCAATCAGCCCCAGCATTTT. This codes for CASSFQGGVSNQPQHF. Full variable domain (rest looked up from reference TRBV7-8 and TRBJ1-5): GAGVSQSPRYKVAKRGQDVALRCDPISGHVSLFWYQQALGQGPEFLTYFQNEAQLDKSGLPSDRFFAERPEGSVSTLKIQRTQQEDSAVYLCASSFQGGVSNQPQHFGDGTRLSIL.

This clonotype was recorded many times. One junction end does not reproduce the germline sequence, and a read error may be involved. The chain uses TRBV7-6 and TRBJ1-6; 8 bases fit TRBD1. The CDR3 covers 14 residues. Per germline, CDR1 SGHVS and CDR2 FNYEAQ. The CDR3 reads CASSWTGNNSPLHF. CDR3 DNA: TGTGCCAGCAGCTGGACAGGGAATAACTCACCCCTCCACTTT.

The chain recombines TRBV6-5 with TRBJ1-1; D not certain. The ends were cut back, 6 bases at V and 1 base at J, with 18 bases in the middle. Germline loops: CDR1 MNHEY, CDR2 SVGAGI. This CDR3 contains 16 residues. For the CDR3, the DNA is TGTGCCAGCAGAAGTTCCCACGGGAGCGCGAACACTGAAGCTTTCTTT. Amino acid sequence: CASRSSHGSANTEAFF.

CDR3 DNA sequence: TGTGCCATCAGTGAGTCTAGCGGACGCTCACCCCTCCACTTT. Translating gives CAISESSGRSPLHF. The chain employs TRBV10-3 and TRBJ1-6, with D unclear. CDR3 length: 14 residues. Germline V CDR1 and CDR2: ENHRY, SYGVKD. With 0 bases removed from V and 10 bases from J, the gap between germline ends came to 10 bases.

The J gene is TRBJ2-5, the V gene TRBV5-5; weak D call: TRBD2 (6 bases). CDR1 and CDR2 (germline): SGHKS, YYEKEE (reference sequence). V lost 0 bases to trimming and J lost 0 bases, with 9 bases between them. There are 15 residues in the CDR3. The DNA for the CDR3 is TGTGCCAGCAGCTTGGAGGTAGCGGACCAAGAGACCCAGTACTTC. This codes for CASSLEVADQETQYF.

This clonotype turned up a few times. V and J are TRBV27 and TRBJ2-7; tentative D call: TRBD2 (5 bases). The CDR3 is 13 residues long. Germline CDR1 reads MNHEY; CDR2 reads SMNVEV (reference sequence). Trimming left V 5 bases short and J 1 base short, with 9 bases between. Here the CDR3 reads CASSLTKSYEQYF. In nucleotides, the CDR3 is TGTGCCAGCAGTCTGACTAAATCCTACGAGCAGTACTTC.

V and J are TRBV28 and TRBJ1-4; no reliable D call. CDR3 size: 13 residues. V lost 5 bases and J lost 10, with 14 bases in between. Germline V gene data show CDR1 as MDHEN and CDR2 as SYDVKM. CDR3 sequence (DNA): TGTGCCAGCAGTAGAGGACCGGTAGGAAAACTGTTTTTT. Translating it yields CASSRGPVGKLFF.

For this clonotype: Germline is not matched at one junction end, which may reflect a read error. CDR3 residues: CASSLTSGSVSHNEQFF. Written as DNA, the CDR3 is TGTGCCAGCAGCTTGACTAGCGGGAGTGTCTCCCACAATGAGCAGTTCTTC. This chain connects TRBV7-6 to TRBJ2-1, with 12 nucleotides matching TRBD2. Germline-derived CDR1 and CDR2 are SGHVS and FNYEAQ. The CDR3 is 17 residues long.

This clonotype was observed a handful of times. The chain is built from TRBV9 and TRBJ2-2; 7 positions match TRBD1. V shed 3 bases, J shed 4 bases, and the junction held 6 bases outside the gene matches. Germline loops: CDR1 SGDLS, CDR2 YYNGEE. CDR3 length: 15 amino acids. The CDR3 sequence: CASSEKGAVTGELFF. CDR3 in DNA: TGTGCCAGCAGCGAAAAGGGGGCAGTCACCGGGGAGCTGTTTTTT. The variable domain in full, completed from reference TRBV9 and TRBJ2-2, reads DSGVTQTPKHLITATGQRVTLRCSPRSGDLSVYWYQQSLDQGLQFLIQYYNGEERAKGNILERFSAQQFPDLHSELNLSSLELGDSALYFCASSEKGAVTGELFFGEGSRLTVL.